This entry describes one TCR beta chain. This clonotype has ten or more counts. This receptor's antigen is unknown. The record has no base qualities; no much larger clone is one base away. cDNA was synthesized by template-switch 5'RACE using a primer carrying a 10-nucleotide random unique molecular identifier by which each TCR transcript was tagged. Every sequencing run yielded over 190 million TCR-beta sequences covering 15-18 subjects. The RNeasy kit was used for extraction of total RNA. The KAPA Real-time Library Amplification kit was used to amplify TCR-beta VDJ regions with primers targeting the TCR constant region and the 5'RACE anchor. Sample indexes and Illumina adaptors were added in a first PCR, and a second PCR then increased library yield. The roughly 650 bp TCR product was size-selected on a 2% E-gel SizeSelection system after Ampure bead purification. Before pooling, library quality was assessed on a Bioanalyzer, concentration was determined with Qubit, and library quantification was performed with the Kapa Library Quantification kit. Paired-end 2 x 150 bp sequencing of the libraries was performed on an Illumina HiSeq 2500. To increase sequence diversity, roughly 24-31% phiX was spiked into each library pool. Per the original workflow: Quality-filtered reads were processed with the UMI-based MiGEC pipeline, and over 85% of raw TCR sequences were removed by the MiGEC pipeline during error correction. VDJ genes were aligned to IMGT germline references, and clonotypes were defined by unique CDR3 amino acid sequence plus V-J genes. Clonal expansion, Shannon diversity and CDR3 relatedness (CalcPairwiseDistances, ClusterSamples) were evaluated with VDJtools, and phylogenetic trees were built with CLCbio workbench. Clones with at least 8 unique UMIs were defined as expanded, with this threshold being based on coefficient-of-variation modelling across technical triplicates. TCRdb cleaned the public reads at Q25 with fastp, built clones with MiXCR and kept in-frame beta chains. Every entry covers one CDR3 protein and lists the most common genes and DNA from its rows. The V and J calls shown here were made by TCRdb, not taken from the authors' results. This sample has more than 50,000 distinct CDR3 sequences in its table, and 3.9% of those were observed once. About 1.5% of the sample goes to the ten largest clones.

Unsorted PBMC libraries were generated from 2 million PBMCs stored in RNAlater at -80 °C until RNA extraction. Multiple sclerosis patients were enrolled in a US clinical protocol evaluating disease progression by magnetic resonance imaging. PBMCs were separated from peripheral blood using Ficoll-Hypaque density gradient centrifugation and then cryopreserved in liquid nitrogen. These data come from a study of neurological immune-mediated disorders (dated by TCRdb to between 2017 and 2020). At the level of the whole study: Among the 34 multiple sclerosis patients, relapsing-remitting MS was present in 31 and secondary progressive MS was present in 3. Peripheral blood TCR-beta repertoires from HTLV-I-associated myelopathy (HAM/TSP) patients, multiple sclerosis patients and healthy controls were compared by UMI-based sequencing. The approximately 100 TCR-beta libraries included longitudinal samples, technical triplicates and paired sorted CD4+ and CD8+ T-cell subsets alongside PBMC samples. The cohort included 60 to 75 subjects: some 15 with HAM/TSP, around 35 with multiple sclerosis, and roughly 20 healthy controls. The full study reports these points: No identical CDR3 amino acid sequences were shared among expanded clones across subjects, suggesting private TCR-beta repertoires in all groups. No association of the MS cluster with clinical or MRI features was observed, and the need for larger cohorts was stated by the authors. TCR clonal expansion was highest in HAM/TSP patients and lowest in MS patients, with MS patients falling below even healthy controls. Repertoires from 18 of 34 MS patients were grouped by phylogenetic analysis into a cluster of related CDR3 sequences, suggesting a possible repertoire-level signature.

Looking up the germline V gene yields CDR1 MGHRA and CDR2 YSYEKL. Trimming removed 3 bases from V and 1 base from J; the gene matches leave 8 bases unexplained. From the cysteine up to the phenylalanine, the CDR3 has a length of 17 residues. Just CDR3 DNA is preserved here, 51 bases in frame from base 1. Sequenced sample: PBMCs. This clonotype was obtained from a young man with multiple sclerosis. The chain is assembled from TRBV4-1 and TRBJ2-2, and 7 junctional nucleotides match TRBD2. The DNA reads as follows: TGCGCCAGCAGCCATCGGCTAGCGGACTTGAACACCGGGGAGCTGTTTTTT. It translates as CASSHRLADLNTGELFF.